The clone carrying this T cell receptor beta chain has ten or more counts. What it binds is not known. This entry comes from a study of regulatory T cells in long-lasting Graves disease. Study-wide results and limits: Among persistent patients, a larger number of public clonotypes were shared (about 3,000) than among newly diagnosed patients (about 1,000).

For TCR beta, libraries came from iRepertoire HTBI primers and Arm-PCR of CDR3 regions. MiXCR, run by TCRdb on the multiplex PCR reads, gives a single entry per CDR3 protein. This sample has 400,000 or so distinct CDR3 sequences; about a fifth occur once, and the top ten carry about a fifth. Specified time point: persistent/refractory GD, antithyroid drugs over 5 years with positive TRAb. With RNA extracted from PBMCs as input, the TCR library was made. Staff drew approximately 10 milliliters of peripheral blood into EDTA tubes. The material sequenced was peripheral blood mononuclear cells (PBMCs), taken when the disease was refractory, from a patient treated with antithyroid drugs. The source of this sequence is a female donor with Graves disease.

Written as DNA, the CDR3 is TGTGCCAGCAGCTTGTCAGTGCACGAGCAGTACTTC. Amino acid sequence: CASSLSVHEQYF. The chain recombines TRBV7-2 with TRBJ2-7; D remains ambiguous. V was cut by 3 bases and J by 5 bases, with 8 bases left in between. The CDR3 is 12 residues long. Per germline, CDR1 SGHTA and CDR2 FQGNSA.